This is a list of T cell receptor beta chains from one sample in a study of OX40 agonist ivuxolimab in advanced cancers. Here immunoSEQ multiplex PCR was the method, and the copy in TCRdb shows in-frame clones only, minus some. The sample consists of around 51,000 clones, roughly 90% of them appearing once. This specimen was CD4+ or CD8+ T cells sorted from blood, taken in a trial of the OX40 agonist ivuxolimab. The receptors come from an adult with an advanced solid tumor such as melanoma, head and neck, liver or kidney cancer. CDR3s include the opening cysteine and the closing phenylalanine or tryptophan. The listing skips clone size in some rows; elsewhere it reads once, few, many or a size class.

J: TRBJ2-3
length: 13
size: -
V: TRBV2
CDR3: CASRGTPGDTQYF

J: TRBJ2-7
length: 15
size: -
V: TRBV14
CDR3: CASSQEVLAVYEQYF

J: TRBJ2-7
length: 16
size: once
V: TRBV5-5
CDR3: CASSPSTDRDSYEQYF

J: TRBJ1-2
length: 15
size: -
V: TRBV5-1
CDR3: CASSYDTNANYGYTF

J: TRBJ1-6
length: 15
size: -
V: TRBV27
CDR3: CASSLRTRGKGPLHF

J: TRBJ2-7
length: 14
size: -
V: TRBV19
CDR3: CASSADRGKNEQYF

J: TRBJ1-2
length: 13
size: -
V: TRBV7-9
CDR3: CASSLGQTYGYTF

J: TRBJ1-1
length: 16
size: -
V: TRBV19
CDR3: CASSTKDRGFYTEAFF

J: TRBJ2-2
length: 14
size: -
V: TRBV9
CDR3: CASSPSSGPGELFF

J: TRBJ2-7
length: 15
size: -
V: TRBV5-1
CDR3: CASSSTGTRSYEQYF

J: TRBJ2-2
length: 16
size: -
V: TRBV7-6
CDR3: CASSFGTDANTGELFF

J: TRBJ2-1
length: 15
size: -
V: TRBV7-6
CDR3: CASTSIAGGVNEQFF

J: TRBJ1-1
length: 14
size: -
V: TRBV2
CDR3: CATLRDKSLQKAFF

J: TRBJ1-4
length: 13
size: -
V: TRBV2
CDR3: CASRPPGDEKLFF